The rows below give T cell receptor beta chains drawn from one sample of a study of OX40 agonist ivuxolimab in advanced cancers. Assay: immunoSEQ multiplex PCR; the TCRdb copy retains only in-frame clones and omits some. The sample has approximately 33,000 clones, about 88% seen once. The starting material was CD4+ or CD8+ T cells sorted from blood, obtained in a trial of the OX40 agonist ivuxolimab. All receptors come from an adult with an advanced solid tumor such as melanoma, head and neck, liver or kidney cancer. The CDR3 runs from the conserved cysteine through the conserved F or W. The D gene is left open where the match is weak. The size of a clone is reported for some rows only, either as once, few or many, or as a class for expanded clones.

CDR3 protein: CASSLGADTQYF
CDR3 DNA: TGTGCCAGCAGCTTAGGAGCAGATACGCAGTATTTT
V gene: TRBV11-3
clone size: .
J gene: TRBJ2-3
D gene: .

CDR3 protein: CASSPSAGFTDTQYF
CDR3 DNA: TGTGCCAGCAGTCCCTCAGCGGGATTCACAGATACGCAGTATTTT
V gene: TRBV28
clone size: .
J gene: TRBJ2-3
D gene: TRBD2

CDR3 protein: CASSADSGISYEQYF
CDR3 DNA: TGTGCCAGCAGCGCAGATAGCGGAATCTCCTACGAGCAGTACTTC
V gene: TRBV9
clone size: .
J gene: TRBJ2-7
D gene: .

CDR3 protein: CASSQDRGNYEQYF
CDR3 DNA: TGCGCCAGCAGCCAAGATCGAGGAAACTACGAGCAGTACTTC
V gene: TRBV4-3
clone size: .
J gene: TRBJ2-7
D gene: .

CDR3 protein: CSALGDSKDTQYF
CDR3 DNA: TGCAGCGCCCTGGGGGATTCCAAAGATACGCAGTATTTT
V gene: TRBV29-1
clone size: .
J gene: TRBJ2-3
D gene: .

CDR3 protein: CASSISGTNTGELFF
CDR3 DNA: TGTGCCAGTAGTATCAGCGGGACGAACACCGGGGAGCTGTTTTTT
V gene: TRBV19
clone size: many
J gene: TRBJ2-2
D gene: TRBD2

CDR3 protein: CASSQVPGPGGNTGELFF
CDR3 DNA: TGTGCCAGCAGCCAAGTCCCAGGCCCGGGGGGGAACACCGGGGAGCTGTTTTTT
V gene: TRBV4-2
clone size: .
J gene: TRBJ2-2
D gene: TRBD2

CDR3 protein: CAWSVSWAGDSYEQYF
CDR3 DNA: TGTGCCTGGAGTGTAAGTTGGGCGGGAGACTCCTACGAGCAGTACTTC
V gene: TRBV30
clone size: .
J gene: TRBJ2-7
D gene: TRBD2

CDR3 protein: CASSWTENSNQPQHF
CDR3 DNA: TGTGCCAGCAGTTGGACAGAGAATAGCAATCAGCCCCAGCATTTT
V gene: TRBV28
clone size: once
J gene: TRBJ1-5
D gene: .

CDR3 protein: CASSWGGAGDTQYF
CDR3 DNA: TGTGCCAGCAGCTGGGGAGGGGCCGGAGATACGCAGTATTTT
V gene: TRBV11-1
clone size: .
J gene: TRBJ2-3
D gene: TRBD2

CDR3 protein: CASSSGTAYQPQHF
CDR3 DNA: TGTGCCAGCTCATCCGGGACAGCATATCAGCCCCAGCATTTT
V gene: TRBV18
clone size: .
J gene: TRBJ1-5
D gene: TRBD1

CDR3 protein: CASSQDPGGGVNEKLFF
CDR3 DNA: TGCGCCAGCAGCCAAGATCCGGGTGGGGGGGTAAATGAAAAACTGTTTTTT
V gene: TRBV4-3
clone size: .
J gene: TRBJ1-4
D gene: .

CDR3 protein: CASSFSTAYNEQFF
CDR3 DNA: TGCGCCAGCAGCTTTAGCACAGCCTACAATGAGCAGTTCTTC
V gene: TRBV5-1
clone size: once
J gene: TRBJ2-1
D gene: .

CDR3 protein: CASSFPTSGRAGVRTDTQYF
CDR3 DNA: TGTGCCAGCAGCTTTCCGACTAGCGGGAGGGCCGGTGTCCGCACAGATACGCAGTATTTT
V gene: TRBV7-8
clone size: .
J gene: TRBJ2-3
D gene: TRBD2

CDR3 protein: CASSLLSGRNTGELFF
CDR3 DNA: TGTGCCAGCAGTTTATTGAGCGGGAGGAACACCGGGGAGCTGTTTTTT
V gene: TRBV28
clone size: .
J gene: TRBJ2-2
D gene: TRBD2

CDR3 protein: CASSLVLGPPYEQYF
CDR3 DNA: TGTGCCAGCAGCTTAGTACTAGGGCCCCCGTACGAGCAGTACTTC
V gene: TRBV7-9
clone size: .
J gene: TRBJ2-7
D gene: .

CDR3 protein: CASSLGSYYEQYF
CDR3 DNA: TGTGCCAGCAGCTTAGGTTCTTACTACGAGCAGTACTTC
V gene: TRBV7-9
clone size: .
J gene: TRBJ2-7
D gene: .